This is a list of T cell receptor beta chains from one sample in a study of blood T cell repertoires in COVID-19. Sequencing used immunoSEQ multiplex PCR; TCRdb keeps in-frame clones, though not all of them. The sample has about 360,000 clones, roughly 90% seen once; the top ten hold 7.1%. The specimen was peripheral blood. Source of these receptors: a woman in her fifties or sixties with COVID-19, enrolled during active disease. CDR3s leave out the opening cysteine and the closing phenylalanine or tryptophan. The D gene is left open where the match is weak.

>TRBJ1-5|TRBV30|NA
AWSREANQPQH
>TRBJ2-5|TRBV4-2|NA
ASSQVGSGETQY
>TRBJ2-1|TRBV12-3/TRBV12-4|NA
ASRGLRVEF
>TRBJ1-3|TRBV6-5|TRBD1
ASSLDRASGNTIY
>TRBJ2-3|TRBV10-2|TRBD2
ASSGLAGYVDTQY
>TRBJ2-3|TRBV18|TRBD1
ASSYTGADTQY
>TRBJ1-2|TRBV18|NA
ASSPTEINYGYT
>TRBJ2-5|TRBV4-1|TRBD2
ASSQVTSGQETQY
>TRBJ1-2|TRBV27|TRBD1
ASSLDRGRSGYYGYT
>TRBJ1-1|TRBV7-9|NA
ASSLAVALGAEAF
>TRBJ2-7|TRBV6-5|NA
ASSYGQDSYEQY
>TRBJ2-1|TRBV5-1|NA
ASSLERYNEQF
>TRBJ2-7|TRBV5-1|NA
ASSYSQVSYEQY
>TRBJ1-2|TRBV19|NA
ASTNVGRVGGYT
>TRBJ2-7|TRBV7-2|NA
ASSPSVVGAGEQY
>TRBJ2-7|TRBV3-1/TRBV3-2|TRBD1
ASSQGTGESYEQY
>TRBJ2-5|TRBV5-4|TRBD2
ASSLELAVETQY
>TRBJ2-3|TRBV7-6|TRBD1
ASSFRQGSTDTQY
>TRBJ2-2|TRBV27|TRBD1
ASRTTGAGELF
>TRBJ2-5|TRBV6-6|NA
ASRQDGGETQY
>TRBJ1-2|TRBV11-2|NA
ASSLASFNYGYT
>TRBJ2-7|TRBV25-1|NA
ASPPGYEQY
>TRBJ1-2|TRBV4-3|TRBD1
ASSQDGSGGNYGYT
>TRBJ1-2|TRBV2|NA
ASSVRFYGYT